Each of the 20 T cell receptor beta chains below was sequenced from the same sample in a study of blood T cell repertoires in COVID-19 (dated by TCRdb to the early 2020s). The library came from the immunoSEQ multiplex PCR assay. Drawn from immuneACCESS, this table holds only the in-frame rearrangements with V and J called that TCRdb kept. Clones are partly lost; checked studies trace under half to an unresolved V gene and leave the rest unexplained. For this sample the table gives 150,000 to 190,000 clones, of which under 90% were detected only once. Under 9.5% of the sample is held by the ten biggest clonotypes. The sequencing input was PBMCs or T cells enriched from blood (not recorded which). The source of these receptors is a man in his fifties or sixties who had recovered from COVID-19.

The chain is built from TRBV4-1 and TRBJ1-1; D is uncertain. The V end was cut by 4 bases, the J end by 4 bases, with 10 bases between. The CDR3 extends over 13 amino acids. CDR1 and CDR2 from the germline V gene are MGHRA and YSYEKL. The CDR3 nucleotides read TGCGCCAGCAGCCGCCAGGAGGGCACTGAAGCTTTCTTT. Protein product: CASSRQEGTEAFF.

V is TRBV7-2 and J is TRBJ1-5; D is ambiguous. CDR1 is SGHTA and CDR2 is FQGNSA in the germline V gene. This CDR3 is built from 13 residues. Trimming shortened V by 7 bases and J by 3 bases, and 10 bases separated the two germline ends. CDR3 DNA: TGTGCCAGCACCGTCCAGAACAATCAGCCCCAGCATTTT. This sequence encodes CASTVQNNQPQHF.

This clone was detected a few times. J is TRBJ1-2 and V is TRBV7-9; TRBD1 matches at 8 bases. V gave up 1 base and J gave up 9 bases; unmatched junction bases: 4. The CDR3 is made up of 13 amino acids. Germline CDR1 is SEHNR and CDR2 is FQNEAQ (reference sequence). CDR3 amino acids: CASSLGQGASYTF. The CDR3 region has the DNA TGTGCCAGCAGCTTAGGGCAGGGGGCAAGCTACACCTTC.

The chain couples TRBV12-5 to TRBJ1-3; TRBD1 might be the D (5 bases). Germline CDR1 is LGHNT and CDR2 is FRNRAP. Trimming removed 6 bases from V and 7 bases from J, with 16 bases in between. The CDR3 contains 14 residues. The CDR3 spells CASGPREFSNTIYF. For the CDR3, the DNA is TGTGCTAGTGGCCCCAGGGAATTCAGCAACACCATATATTTT. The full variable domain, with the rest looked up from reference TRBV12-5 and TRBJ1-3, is DARVTQTPRHKVTEMGQEVTMRCQPILGHNTVFWYRQTMMQGLELLAYFRNRAPLDDSGMPKDRFSAEMPDATLATLKIQPSEPRDSAVYFCASGPREFSNTIYFGEGSWLTVV.

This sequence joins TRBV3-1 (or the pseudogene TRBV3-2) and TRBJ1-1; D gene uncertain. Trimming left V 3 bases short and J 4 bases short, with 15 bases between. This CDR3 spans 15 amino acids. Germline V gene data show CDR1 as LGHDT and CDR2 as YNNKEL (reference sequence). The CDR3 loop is CASSHLTQPGTEAFF. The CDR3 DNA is TGTGCCAGCAGCCACCTGACCCAGCCAGGCACTGAAGCTTTCTTT.

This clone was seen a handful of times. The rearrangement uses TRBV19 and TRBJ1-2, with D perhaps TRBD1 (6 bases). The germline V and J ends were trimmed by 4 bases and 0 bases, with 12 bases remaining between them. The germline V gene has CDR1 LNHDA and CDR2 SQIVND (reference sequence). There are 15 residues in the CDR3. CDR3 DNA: TGTGCCAGTAGTAGTGGACAGAGAGCTAACTATGGCTACACCTTC. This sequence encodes CASSSGQRANYGYTF.

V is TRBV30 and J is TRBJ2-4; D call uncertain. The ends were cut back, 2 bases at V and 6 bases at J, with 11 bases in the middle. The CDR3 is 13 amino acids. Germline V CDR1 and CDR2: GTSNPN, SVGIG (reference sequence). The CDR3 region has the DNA TGTGCCTGGAGTCCCTACCTCGGAAACATTCAGTACTTC. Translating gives CAWSPYLGNIQYF.

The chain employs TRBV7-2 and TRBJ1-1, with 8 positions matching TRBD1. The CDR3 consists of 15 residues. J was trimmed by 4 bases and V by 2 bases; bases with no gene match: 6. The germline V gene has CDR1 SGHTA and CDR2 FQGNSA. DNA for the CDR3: TGTGCCAGCAGCTTACAGGGGGCCAGAGTCACTGAAGCTTTCTTT. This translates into CASSLQGARVTEAFF.

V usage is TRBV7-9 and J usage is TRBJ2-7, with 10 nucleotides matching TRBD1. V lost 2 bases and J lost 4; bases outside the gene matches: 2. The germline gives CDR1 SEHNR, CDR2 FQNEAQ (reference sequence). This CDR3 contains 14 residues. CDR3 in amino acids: CASSLSGQGYEQYF. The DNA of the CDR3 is TGTGCCAGCAGCTTATCGGGACAGGGGTACGAGCAGTACTTC. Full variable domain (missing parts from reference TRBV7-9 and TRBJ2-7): DTGVSQNPRHKITKRGQNVTFRCDPISEHNRLYWYRQTLGQGPEFLTYFQNEAQLEKSRLLSDRFSAERPKGSFSTLEIQRTEQGDSAMYLCASSLSGQGYEQYFGPGTRLTVT.

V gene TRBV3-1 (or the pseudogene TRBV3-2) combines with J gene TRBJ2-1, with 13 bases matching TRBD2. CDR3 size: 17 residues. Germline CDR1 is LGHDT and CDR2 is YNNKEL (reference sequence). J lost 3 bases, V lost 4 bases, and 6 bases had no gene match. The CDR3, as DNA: TGTGCCAGCAGCCCCCGGACTAGCGGGGGCCTCTACAATGAGCAGTTCTTC. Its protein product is CASSPRTSGGLYNEQFF.

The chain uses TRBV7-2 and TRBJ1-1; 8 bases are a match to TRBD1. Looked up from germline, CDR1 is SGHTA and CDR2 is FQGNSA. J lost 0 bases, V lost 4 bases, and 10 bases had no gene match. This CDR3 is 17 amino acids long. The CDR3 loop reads CASSSRDRSRVNTEAFF. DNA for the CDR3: TGTGCCAGCAGCTCCCGGGACAGGAGTAGGGTGAACACTGAAGCTTTCTTT.

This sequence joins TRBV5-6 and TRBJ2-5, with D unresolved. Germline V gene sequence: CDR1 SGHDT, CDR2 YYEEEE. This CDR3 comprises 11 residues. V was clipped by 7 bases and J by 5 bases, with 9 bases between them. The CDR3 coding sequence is TGTGCCAGCTCCGTCGGGGAGACCCAGTACTTC. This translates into CASSVGETQYF.

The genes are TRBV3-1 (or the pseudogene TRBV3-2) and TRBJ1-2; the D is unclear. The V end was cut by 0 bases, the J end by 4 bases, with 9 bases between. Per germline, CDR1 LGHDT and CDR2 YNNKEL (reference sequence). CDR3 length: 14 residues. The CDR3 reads CASSQDSRFYGYTF. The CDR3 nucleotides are TGTGCCAGCAGCCAAGATTCCAGATTCTATGGCTACACCTTC.

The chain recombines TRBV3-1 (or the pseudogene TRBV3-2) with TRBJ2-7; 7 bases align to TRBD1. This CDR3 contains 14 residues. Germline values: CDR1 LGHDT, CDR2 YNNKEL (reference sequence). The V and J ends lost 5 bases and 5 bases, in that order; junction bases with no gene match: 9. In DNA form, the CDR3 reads TGTGCCAGCAGCAGACAGGGATTAAGGAACGAGCAGTACTTC. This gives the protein CASSRQGLRNEQYF.

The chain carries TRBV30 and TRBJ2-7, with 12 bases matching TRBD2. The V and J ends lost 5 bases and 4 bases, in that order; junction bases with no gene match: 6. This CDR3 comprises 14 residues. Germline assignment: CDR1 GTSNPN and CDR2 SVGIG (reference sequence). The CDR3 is CAWELTSGGYEQYF. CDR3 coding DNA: TGTGCCTGGGAACTGACTAGCGGGGGATACGAGCAGTACTTC.

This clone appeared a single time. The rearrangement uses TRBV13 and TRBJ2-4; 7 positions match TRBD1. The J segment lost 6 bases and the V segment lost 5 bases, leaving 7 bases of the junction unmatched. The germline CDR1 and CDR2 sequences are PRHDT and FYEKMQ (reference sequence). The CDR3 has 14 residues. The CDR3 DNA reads TGTGCCAGCAGCCCGAACAGGGGTTTAAACATTCAGTACTTC. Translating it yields CASSPNRGLNIQYF.

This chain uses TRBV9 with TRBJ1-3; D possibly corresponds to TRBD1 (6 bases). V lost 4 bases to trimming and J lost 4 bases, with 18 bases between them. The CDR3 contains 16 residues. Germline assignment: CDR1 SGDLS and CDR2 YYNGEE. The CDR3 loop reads CASSPNVGAQGNTIYF. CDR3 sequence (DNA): TGTGCCAGCAGCCCCAACGTGGGGGCGCAGGGAAACACCATATATTTT.

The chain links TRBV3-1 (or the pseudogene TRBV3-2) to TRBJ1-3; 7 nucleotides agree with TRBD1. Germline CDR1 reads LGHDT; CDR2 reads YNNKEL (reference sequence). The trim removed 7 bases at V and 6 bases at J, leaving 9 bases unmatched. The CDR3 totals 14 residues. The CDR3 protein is CASTPRDRSNTIYF. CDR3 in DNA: TGTGCCAGCACTCCAAGGGACAGATCAAACACCATATATTTT.

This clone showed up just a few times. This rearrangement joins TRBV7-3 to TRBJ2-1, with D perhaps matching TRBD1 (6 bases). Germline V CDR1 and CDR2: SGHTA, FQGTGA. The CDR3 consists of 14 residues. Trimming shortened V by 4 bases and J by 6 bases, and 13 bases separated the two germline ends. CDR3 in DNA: TGTGCCAGCAGCTCTAGAGGACAGCTCAATGAGCAGTTCTTC. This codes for CASSSRGQLNEQFF.

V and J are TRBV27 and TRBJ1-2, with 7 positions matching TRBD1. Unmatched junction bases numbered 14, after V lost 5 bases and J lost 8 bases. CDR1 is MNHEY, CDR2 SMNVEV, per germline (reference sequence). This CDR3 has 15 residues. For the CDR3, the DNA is TGTGCCAGCAGTCCCCGTCCGAGGGGGCTGGAAGGCTACACCTTC. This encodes CASSPRPRGLEGYTF.